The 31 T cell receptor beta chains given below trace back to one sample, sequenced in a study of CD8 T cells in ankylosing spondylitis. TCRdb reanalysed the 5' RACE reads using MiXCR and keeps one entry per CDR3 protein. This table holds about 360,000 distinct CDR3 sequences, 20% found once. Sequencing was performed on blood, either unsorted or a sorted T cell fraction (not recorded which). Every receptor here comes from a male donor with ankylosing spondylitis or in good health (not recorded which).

CDR3: CAISADRGNQPQHF. In DNA, the CDR3 is TGTGCCATCAGTGCCGACAGGGGAAATCAGCCCCAGCATTTT. The genes are TRBV10-3 and TRBJ1-5; 8 bases agree with TRBD1. Germline values: CDR1 ENHRY, CDR2 SYGVKD. CDR3 size: 14 residues. The V gene end was trimmed by 4 bases and the J gene end by 4 bases; junction bases not matched to a gene: 3.

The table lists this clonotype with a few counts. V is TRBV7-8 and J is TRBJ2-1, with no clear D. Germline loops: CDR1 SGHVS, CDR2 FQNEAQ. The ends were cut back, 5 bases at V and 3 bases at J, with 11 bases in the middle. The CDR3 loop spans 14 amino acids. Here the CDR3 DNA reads TGTGCCAGCAGCCCGACTGGTGTCTACAATGAGCAGTTCTTC. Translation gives CASSPTGVYNEQFF.

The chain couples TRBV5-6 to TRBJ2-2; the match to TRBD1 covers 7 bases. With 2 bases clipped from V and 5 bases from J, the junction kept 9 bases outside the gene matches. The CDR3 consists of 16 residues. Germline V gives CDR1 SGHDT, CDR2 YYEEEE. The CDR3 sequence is CASSFGTSGGTGELFF. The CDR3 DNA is TGTGCCAGCAGCTTCGGGACATCAGGGGGAACCGGGGAGCTGTTTTTT.

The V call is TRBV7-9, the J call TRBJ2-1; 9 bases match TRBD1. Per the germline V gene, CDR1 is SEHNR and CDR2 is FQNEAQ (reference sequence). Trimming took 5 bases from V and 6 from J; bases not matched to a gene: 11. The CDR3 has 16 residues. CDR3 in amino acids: CASSTQTGGRFNEQFF. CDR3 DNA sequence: TGTGCCAGCAGCACCCAGACAGGGGGTCGTTTCAATGAGCAGTTCTTC.

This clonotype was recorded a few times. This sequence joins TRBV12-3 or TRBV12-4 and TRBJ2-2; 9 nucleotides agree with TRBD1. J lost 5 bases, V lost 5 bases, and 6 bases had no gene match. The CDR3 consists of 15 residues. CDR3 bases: TGTGCCAGCAGTCCTACAGGGGGCTTAACCGGGGAGCTGTTTTTT. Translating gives CASSPTGGLTGELFF.

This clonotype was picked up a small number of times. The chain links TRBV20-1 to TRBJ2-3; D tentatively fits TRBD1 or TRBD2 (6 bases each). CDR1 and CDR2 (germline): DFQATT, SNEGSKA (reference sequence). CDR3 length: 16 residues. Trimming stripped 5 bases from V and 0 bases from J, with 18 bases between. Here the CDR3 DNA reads TGCAGTGCTCCATGGGAAACAGGGAGGAGCACAGATACGCAGTATTTT. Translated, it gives CSAPWETGRSTDTQYF.

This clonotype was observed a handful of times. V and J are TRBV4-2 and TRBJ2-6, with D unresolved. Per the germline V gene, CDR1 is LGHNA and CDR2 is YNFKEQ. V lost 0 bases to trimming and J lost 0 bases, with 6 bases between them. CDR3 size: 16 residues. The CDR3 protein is CASSQDEFSGANVLTF. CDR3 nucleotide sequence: TGTGCCAGCAGCCAAGATGAATTCTCTGGGGCCAACGTCCTGACTTTC.

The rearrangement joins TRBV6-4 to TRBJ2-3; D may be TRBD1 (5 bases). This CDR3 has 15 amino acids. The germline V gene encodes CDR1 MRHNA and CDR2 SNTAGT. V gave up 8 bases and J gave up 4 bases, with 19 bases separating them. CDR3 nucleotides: TGTGCCAGCTCCCCCGCCAGGGAAGGGGCAGATACGCAGTATTTT. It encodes CASSPAREGADTQYF.

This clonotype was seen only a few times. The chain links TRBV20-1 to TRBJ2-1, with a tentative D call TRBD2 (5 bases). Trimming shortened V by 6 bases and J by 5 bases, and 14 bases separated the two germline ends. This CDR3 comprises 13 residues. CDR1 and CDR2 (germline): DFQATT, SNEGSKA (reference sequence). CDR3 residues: CSARFSADNEQFF. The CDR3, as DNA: TGCAGTGCACGGTTTTCAGCGGACAATGAGCAGTTCTTC.

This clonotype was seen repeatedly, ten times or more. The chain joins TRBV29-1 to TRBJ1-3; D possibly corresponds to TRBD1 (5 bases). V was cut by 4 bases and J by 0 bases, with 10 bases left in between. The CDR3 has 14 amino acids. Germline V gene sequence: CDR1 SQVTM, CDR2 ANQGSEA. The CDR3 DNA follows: TGCAGCGTTGGCTCAGGGAGCTCTGGAAACACCATATATTTT. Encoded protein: CSVGSGSSGNTIYF.

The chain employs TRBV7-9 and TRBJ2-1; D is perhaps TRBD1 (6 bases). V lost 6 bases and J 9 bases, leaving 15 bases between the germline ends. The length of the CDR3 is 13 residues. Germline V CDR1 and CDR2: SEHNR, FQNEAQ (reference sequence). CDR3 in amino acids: CASSSIAGVEQFF. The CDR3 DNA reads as TGTGCCAGCAGTTCCATCGCAGGGGTTGAGCAGTTCTTC.

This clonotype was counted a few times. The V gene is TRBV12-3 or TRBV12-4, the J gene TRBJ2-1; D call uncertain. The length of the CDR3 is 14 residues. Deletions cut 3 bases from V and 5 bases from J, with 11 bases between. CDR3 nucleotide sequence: TGTGCCAGCAGTTTTTATGAAGGGAACAATGAGCAGTTCTTC. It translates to CASSFYEGNNEQFF.

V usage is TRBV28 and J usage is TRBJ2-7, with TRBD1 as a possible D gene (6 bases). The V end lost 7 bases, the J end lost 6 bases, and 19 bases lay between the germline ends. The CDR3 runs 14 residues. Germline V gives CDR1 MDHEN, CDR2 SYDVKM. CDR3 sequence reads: CASTLVGAVTEQYF. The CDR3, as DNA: TGTGCCAGCACCCTCGTGGGGGCGGTAACCGAGCAGTACTTC.

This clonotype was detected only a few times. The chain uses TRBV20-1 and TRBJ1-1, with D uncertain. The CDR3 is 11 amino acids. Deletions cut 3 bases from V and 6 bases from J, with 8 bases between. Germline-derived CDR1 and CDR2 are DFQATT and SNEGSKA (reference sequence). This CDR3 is CSASREAEAFF. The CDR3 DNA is TGCAGTGCTAGTCGGGAAGCTGAAGCTTTCTTT.

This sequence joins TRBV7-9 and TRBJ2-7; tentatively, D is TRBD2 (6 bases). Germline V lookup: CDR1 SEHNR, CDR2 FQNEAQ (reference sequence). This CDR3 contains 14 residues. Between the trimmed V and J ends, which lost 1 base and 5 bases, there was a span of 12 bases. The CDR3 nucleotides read TGTGCCAGCAGCTTAGTTGGGGGGTTCCACGAGCAGTACTTC. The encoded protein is CASSLVGGFHEQYF.

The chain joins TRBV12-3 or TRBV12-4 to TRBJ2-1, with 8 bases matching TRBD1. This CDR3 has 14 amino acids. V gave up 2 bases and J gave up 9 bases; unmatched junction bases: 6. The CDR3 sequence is CASSLSQGAGEQFF. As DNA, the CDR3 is TGTGCCAGCAGTTTAAGCCAGGGGGCGGGTGAGCAGTTCTTC.

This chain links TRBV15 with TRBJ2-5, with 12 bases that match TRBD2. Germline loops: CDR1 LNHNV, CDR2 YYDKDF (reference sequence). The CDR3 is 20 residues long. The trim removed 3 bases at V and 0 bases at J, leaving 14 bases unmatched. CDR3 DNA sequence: TGTGCCACCAGCAGTGCACCGGGACTAGCGGGCCCCTGGTACCAAGAGACCCAGTACTTC. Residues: CATSSAPGLAGPWYQETQYF.

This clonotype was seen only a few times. In DNA form, the CDR3 reads TGTGCCAGCAGCGTAGTGGCGGATTCTAATGAAAAACTGTTTTTT. Encoded protein: CASSVVADSNEKLFF. J is TRBJ1-4 and V is TRBV9; unclear D gene. Trimming removed 0 bases at V and 3 bases at J, with 9 bases between. Germline V gene lookup returns CDR1 SGDLS and CDR2 YYNGEE. The CDR3 runs 15 residues.

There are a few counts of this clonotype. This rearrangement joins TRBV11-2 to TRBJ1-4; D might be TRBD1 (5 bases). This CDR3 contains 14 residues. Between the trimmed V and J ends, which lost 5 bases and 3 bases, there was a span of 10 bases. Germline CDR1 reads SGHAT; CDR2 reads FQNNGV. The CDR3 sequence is CASSTTDSNEKLFF. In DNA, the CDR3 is TGTGCCAGCAGCACGACAGACTCTAATGAAAAACTGTTTTTT.

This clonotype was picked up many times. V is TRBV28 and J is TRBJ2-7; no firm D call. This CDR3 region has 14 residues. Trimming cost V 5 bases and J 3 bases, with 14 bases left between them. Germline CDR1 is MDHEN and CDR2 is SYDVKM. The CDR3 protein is CASSLRIRDYEQYF. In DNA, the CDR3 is TGTGCCAGCAGTCTTCGAATTCGTGACTACGAGCAGTACTTC.

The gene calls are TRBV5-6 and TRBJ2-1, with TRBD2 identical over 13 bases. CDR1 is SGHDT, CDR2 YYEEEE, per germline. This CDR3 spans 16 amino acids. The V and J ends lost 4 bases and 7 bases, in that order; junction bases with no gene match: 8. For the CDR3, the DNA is TGTGCCAGCAGCCTCCTGACTAGCGGGGGGCGGAATGAGCAGTTCTTC. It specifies CASSLLTSGGRNEQFF.

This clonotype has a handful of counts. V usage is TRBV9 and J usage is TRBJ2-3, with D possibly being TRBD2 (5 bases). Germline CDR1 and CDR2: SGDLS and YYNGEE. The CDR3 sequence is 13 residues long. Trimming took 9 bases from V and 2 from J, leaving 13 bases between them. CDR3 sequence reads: CATGDGFTDTQYF. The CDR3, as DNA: TGTGCCACCGGGGATGGGTTCACAGATACGCAGTATTTT.

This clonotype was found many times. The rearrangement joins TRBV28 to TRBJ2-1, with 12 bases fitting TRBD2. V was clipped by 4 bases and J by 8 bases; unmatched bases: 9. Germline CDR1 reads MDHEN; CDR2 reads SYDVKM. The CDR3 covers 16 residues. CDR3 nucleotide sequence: TGTGCCAGCAGTTCCCTAGCGGGGGGGATCAATGATGAGCAGTTCTTC. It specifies CASSSLAGGINDEQFF.

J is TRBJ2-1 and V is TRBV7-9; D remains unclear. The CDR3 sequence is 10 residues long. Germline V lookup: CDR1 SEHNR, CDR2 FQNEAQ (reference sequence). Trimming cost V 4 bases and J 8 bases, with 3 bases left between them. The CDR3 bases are TGTGCCAGCAGCTCGGATGAGCAGTTCTTC. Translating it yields CASSSDEQFF.

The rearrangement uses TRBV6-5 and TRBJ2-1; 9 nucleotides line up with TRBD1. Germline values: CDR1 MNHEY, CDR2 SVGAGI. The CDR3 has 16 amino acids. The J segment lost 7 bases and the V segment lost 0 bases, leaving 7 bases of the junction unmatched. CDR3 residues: CASSYSTTGGLNEQFF. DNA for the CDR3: TGTGCCAGCAGTTACTCAACAACAGGGGGCTTAAATGAGCAGTTCTTC.

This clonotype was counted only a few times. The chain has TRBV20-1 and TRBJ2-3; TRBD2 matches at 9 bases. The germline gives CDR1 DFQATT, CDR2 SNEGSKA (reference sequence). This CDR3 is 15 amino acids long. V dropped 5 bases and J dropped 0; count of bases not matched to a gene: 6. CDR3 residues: CSALKLAGSTDTQYF. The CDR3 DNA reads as TGCAGTGCTCTTAAGCTAGCGGGGAGCACAGATACGCAGTATTTT.

The CDR3 loop reads CASIKTPHNEQFF. The CDR3, as DNA: TGTGCCAGCATCAAGACCCCCCACAATGAGCAGTTCTTC. The chain couples TRBV7-9 to TRBJ2-1; D gene unclear. Germline CDR1 and CDR2: SEHNR and FQNEAQ (reference sequence). Between the trimmed V and J ends, which lost 7 bases and 5 bases, there was a span of 12 bases. This CDR3 spans 13 amino acids. Looking up the rest from reference TRBV7-9 and TRBJ2-1 gives the full variable domain: DTGVSQNPRHKITKRGQNVTFRCDPISEHNRLYWYRQTLGQGPEFLTYFQNEAQLEKSRLLSDRFSAERPKGSFSTLEIQRTEQGDSAMYLCASIKTPHNEQFFGPGTRLTVL.

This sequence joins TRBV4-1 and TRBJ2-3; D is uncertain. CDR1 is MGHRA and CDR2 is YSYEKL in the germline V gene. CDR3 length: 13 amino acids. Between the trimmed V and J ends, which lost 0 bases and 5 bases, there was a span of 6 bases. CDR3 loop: CASSQETGDTQYF. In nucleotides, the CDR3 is TGCGCCAGCAGCCAAGAGACTGGAGATACGCAGTATTTT.

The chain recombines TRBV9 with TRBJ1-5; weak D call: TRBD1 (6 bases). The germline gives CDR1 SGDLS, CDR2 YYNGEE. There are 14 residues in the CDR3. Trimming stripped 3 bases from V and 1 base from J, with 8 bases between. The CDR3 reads CASSGTASNQPQHF. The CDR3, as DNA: TGTGCCAGCAGCGGGACAGCCAGCAATCAGCCCCAGCATTTT.

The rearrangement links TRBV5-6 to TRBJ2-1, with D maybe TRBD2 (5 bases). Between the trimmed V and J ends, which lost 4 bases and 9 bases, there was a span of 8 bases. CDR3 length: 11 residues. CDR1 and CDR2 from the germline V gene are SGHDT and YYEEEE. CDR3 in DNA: TGTGCCAGCAGCGAGCGGTCTGAGCAGTTCTTC. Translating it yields CASSERSEQFF.

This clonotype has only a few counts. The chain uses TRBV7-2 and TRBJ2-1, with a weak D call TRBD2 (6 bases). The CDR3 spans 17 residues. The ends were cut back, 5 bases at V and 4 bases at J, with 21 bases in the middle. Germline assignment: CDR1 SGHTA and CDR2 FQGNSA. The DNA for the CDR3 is TGTGCCAGCAGCCCCCGTCTAGGGCTAGCGCTTTACAATGAGCAGTTCTTC. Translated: CASSPRLGLALYNEQFF.